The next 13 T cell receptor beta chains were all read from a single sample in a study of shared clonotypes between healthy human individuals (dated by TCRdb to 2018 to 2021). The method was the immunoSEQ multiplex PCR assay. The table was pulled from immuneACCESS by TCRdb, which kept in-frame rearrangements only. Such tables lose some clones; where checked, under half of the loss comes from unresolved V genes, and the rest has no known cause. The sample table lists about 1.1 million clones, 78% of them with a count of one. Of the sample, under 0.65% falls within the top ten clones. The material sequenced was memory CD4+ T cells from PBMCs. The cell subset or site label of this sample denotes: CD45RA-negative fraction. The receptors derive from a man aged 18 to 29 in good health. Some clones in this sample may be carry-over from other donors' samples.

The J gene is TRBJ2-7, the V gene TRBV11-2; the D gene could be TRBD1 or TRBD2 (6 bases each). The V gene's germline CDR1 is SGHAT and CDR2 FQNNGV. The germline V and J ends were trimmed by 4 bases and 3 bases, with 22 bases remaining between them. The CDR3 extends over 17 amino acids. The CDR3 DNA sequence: TGTGCCAGCAGCTCAGTACAGGGAAGGAGGGACCTCTACGAGCAGTACTTC. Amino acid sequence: CASSSVQGRRDLYEQYF.

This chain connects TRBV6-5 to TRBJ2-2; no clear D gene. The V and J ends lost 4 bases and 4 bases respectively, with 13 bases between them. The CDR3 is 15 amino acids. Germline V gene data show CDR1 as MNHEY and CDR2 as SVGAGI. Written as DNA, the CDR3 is TGTGCCAGCAGTTCTTACAGTTTACCCACCGGGGAGCTGTTTTTT. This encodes CASSSYSLPTGELFF.

For the CDR3, the DNA is TGCGCCAGCAGCCTCACCTGGTTAGGCTCTACAGATACGCAGTATTTT. This codes for CASSLTWLGSTDTQYF. J is TRBJ2-3 and V is TRBV4-1; D is ambiguous. Germline V CDR1 and CDR2: MGHRA, YSYEKL. This CDR3 is 16 amino acids long. Trimming took off 4 bases at V and 3 bases at J, with 17 bases between the two ends.

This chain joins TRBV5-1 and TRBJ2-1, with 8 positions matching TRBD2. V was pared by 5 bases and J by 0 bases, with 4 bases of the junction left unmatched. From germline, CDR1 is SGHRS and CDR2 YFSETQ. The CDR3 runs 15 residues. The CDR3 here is CASSVGTSSYNEQFF. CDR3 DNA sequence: TGCGCCAGCAGTGTCGGGACTAGCTCCTACAATGAGCAGTTCTTC. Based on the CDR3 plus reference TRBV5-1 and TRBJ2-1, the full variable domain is KAGVTQTPRYLIKTRGQQVTLSCSPISGHRSVSWYQQTPGQGLQFLFEYFSETQRNKGNFPGRFSGRQFSNSRSEMNVSTLELGDSALYLCASSVGTSSYNEQFFGPGTRLTVL.

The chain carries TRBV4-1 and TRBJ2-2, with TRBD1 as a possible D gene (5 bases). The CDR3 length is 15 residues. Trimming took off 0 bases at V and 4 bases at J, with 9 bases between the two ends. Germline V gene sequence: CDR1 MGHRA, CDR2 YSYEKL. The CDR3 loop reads CASSQDDRGTGELFF. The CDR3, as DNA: TGCGCCAGCAGCCAAGACGACAGAGGCACCGGGGAGCTGTTTTTT.

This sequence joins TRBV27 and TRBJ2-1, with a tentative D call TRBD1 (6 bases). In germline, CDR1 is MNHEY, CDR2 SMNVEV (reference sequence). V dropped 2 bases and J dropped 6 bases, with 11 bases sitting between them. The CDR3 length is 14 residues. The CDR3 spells CASSLRRGPNEQFF. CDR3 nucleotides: TGTGCCAGCAGTTTACGCAGGGGACCCAATGAGCAGTTCTTC.

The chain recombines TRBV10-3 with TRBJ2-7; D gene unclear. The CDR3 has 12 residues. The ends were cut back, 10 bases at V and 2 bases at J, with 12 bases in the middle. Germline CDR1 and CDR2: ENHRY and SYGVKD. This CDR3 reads CATSADAYEQYF. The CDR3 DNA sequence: TGTGCCACCTCCGCGGATGCCTACGAGCAGTACTTC.

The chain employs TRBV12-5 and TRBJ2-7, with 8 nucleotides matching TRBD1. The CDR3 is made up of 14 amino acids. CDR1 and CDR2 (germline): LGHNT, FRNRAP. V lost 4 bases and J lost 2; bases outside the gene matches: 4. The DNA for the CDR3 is TGTGCTAGTGGTTACGGGACAGGAGCCTACGAGCAGTACTTC. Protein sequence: CASGYGTGAYEQYF.

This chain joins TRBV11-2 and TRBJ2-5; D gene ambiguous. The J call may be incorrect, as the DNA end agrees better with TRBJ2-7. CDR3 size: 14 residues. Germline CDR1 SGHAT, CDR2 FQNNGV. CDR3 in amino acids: CASSLGSGSYEQYF. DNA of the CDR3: TGTGCCAGCAGCTTAGGATCTGGCTCCTACGAGCAGTACTTC.

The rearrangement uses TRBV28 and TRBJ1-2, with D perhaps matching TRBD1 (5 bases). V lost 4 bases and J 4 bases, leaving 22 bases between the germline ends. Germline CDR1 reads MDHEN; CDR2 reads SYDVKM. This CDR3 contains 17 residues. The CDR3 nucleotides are TGTGCCAGCAGTTCCCTAACTGGAGGGACGGCCCTCTATGGCTACACCTTC. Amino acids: CASSSLTGGTALYGYTF.

CDR3 region: CASSPQTPRETQYF. The CDR3 nucleotides read TGCGCCAGCAGCCCCCAGACTCCCAGGGAGACCCAGTACTTC. The J gene is TRBJ2-5, the V gene TRBV5-1; D is uncertain. V was pared by 4 bases and J by 5 bases, with 15 bases between. The CDR3 loop spans 14 amino acids. The germline gives CDR1 SGHRS, CDR2 YFSETQ.

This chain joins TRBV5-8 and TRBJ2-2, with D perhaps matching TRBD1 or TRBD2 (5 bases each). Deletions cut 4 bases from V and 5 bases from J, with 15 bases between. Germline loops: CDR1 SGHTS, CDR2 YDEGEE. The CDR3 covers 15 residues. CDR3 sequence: CASSPTLWGTGELFF. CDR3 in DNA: TGTGCCAGCAGCCCAACACTGTGGGGGACCGGGGAGCTGTTTTTT.

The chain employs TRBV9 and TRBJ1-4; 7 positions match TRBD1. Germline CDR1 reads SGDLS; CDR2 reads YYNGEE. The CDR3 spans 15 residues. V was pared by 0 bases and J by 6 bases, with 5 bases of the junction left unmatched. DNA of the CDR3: TGTGCCAGCAGCGTAGAGGCAGGGGGGGATGAAAAACTGTTTTTT. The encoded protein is CASSVEAGGDEKLFF.